This passage covers 32 T cell receptor beta chains from one sample sequenced in a study of blood T cell repertoires in COVID-19. Libraries were prepared by immunoSEQ multiplex PCR; TCRdb keeps only in-frame clonotypes and omits some of them. The table has a few hundred thousand clones, around 80% seen once. Material: peripheral blood. The source is a woman in her 70s with acute or convalescent COVID-19.

The chain combines TRBV29-1 with TRBJ2-3; 7 positions match TRBD1. The germline gives CDR1 SQVTM, CDR2 ANQGSEA. The CDR3 sequence is 12 residues long. Trimming took 7 bases from V and 2 from J; bases not matched to a gene: 3. The CDR3 DNA sequence: TGCAGCGACAGGGGAATCACAGATACGCAGTATTTT. Its protein product is CSDRGITDTQYF.

The V gene is TRBV6-2 or TRBV6-3, the J gene TRBJ2-1, with 11 bases aligning to TRBD2. Trimming at V came to 0 bases and at J to 3 bases, leaving 4 bases not matched to a gene. The germline V gene encodes CDR1 MNHEY and CDR2 SVGEGT. This CDR3 comprises 17 residues. CDR3 coding DNA: TGTGCCAGCAGTTACTCCGGCCTAGCGGGGGGCTACAATGAGCAGTTCTTC. Protein product: CASSYSGLAGGYNEQFF.

CDR3 nucleotides: TGCGCCAGCAGCTCCACAGGGGGATCCTACAATGAGCAGTTCTTC. Its protein is CASSSTGGSYNEQFF. The chain combines TRBV5-1 with TRBJ2-1; TRBD1 matches 8 bases. Trimming at V came to 3 bases and at J to 1 base, leaving 3 bases not matched to a gene. The germline gives CDR1 SGHRS, CDR2 YFSETQ. This CDR3 has 15 residues.

The chain carries TRBV10-1 and TRBJ2-2; the match to TRBD2 covers 11 bases. Germline V gene lookup returns CDR1 WNHNN and CDR2 SYGVQD (reference sequence). The CDR3 has 17 residues. Germline trimming cut 3 bases from V and 1 base from J; bases unmatched to any gene: 4. Written as DNA, the CDR3 is TGCGCCAGCAGTGAACTTGGACTAGCGGGGAACACCGGGGAGCTGTTTTTT. It translates to CASSELGLAGNTGELFF.

This chain links TRBV7-8 with TRBJ1-5; 7 bases are shared with TRBD1. The trim removed 2 bases at V and 9 bases at J, leaving 22 bases unmatched. From germline, CDR1 is SGHVS and CDR2 FQNEAQ. The CDR3 contains 19 residues. Written as DNA, the CDR3 is TGTGCCAGCAGCTTAAATGGGGACAGCCTCAATCAGGTTTTCTGGCCCCAGCATTTT. It yields the protein CASSLNGDSLNQVFWPQHF.

This clone was detected many times. This sequence joins TRBV7-3 and TRBJ2-3; TRBD2 might be the D (6 bases). The germline CDR1 and CDR2 sequences are SGHTA and FQGTGA. The CDR3 length is 14 residues. Trimming cost V 3 bases and J 11 bases, with 18 bases left between them. CDR3 nucleotides: TGTGCCAGCAGCTTGGACGGGCTAGCGATGGTGCAGTATTTT. It codes for CASSLDGLAMVQYF.

The chain couples TRBV19 to TRBJ2-2; 9 nucleotides line up with TRBD1. The CDR3 is made up of 17 amino acids. Looked up from germline, CDR1 is LNHDA and CDR2 is SQIVND (reference sequence). J was trimmed by 3 bases and V by 6 bases; bases with no gene match: 11. The CDR3 DNA follows: TGTGCCAGTAGCCCCCCGTTCGGGACAGGGTACACCGGGGAGCTGTTTTTT. Translation gives CASSPPFGTGYTGELFF.

The V and J genes are TRBV5-4 and TRBJ2-1; perhaps TRBD2 as D (5 bases). CDR1 is SGHNT and CDR2 is YYREEE in the germline V gene (reference sequence). V was cut by 0 bases and J by 1 base, with 8 bases left in between. CDR3 length equals 15 residues. The CDR3 DNA reads as TGTGCCAGCAGCTTGGAACGGGGTTCCTACAATGAGCAGTTCTTC. Translation gives CASSLERGSYNEQFF. Full variable domain (rest looked up from reference TRBV5-4 and TRBJ2-1): ETGVTQSPTHLIKTRGQQVTLRCSSQSGHNTVSWYQQALGQGPQFIFQYYREEENGRGNFPPRFSGLQFPNYSSELNVNALELDDSALYLCASSLERGSYNEQFFGPGTRLTVL.

The chain couples TRBV15 to TRBJ2-5, with TRBD2 matching 7 bases. The junction had 18 bases not matched to a gene; V was cut back by 5 bases and J by 3 bases. Per germline, CDR1 LNHNV and CDR2 YYDKDF (reference sequence). The CDR3 extends over 18 amino acids. The CDR3 protein is CATSGHNGRGRAKETQYF. The CDR3 nucleotides read TGTGCCACCAGCGGACATAATGGTAGAGGGAGGGCGAAAGAGACCCAGTACTTC.

The rearrangement links TRBV18 to TRBJ2-5; 10 bases line up with TRBD2. The CDR3 runs to 15 residues. V was pared by 3 bases and J by 1 base, with 2 bases of the junction left unmatched. Germline-derived CDR1 and CDR2 are KGHSH and LQKENI. The CDR3 sequence is CASSPTSGPQETQYF. The CDR3 bases are TGTGCCAGCTCACCGACTAGCGGGCCCCAAGAGACCCAGTACTTC.

The chain is built from TRBV11-3 and TRBJ2-2, with D possibly being TRBD1 (8 bases). V lost 2 bases, J lost 6 bases, and 25 bases lay in between. The CDR3 has 19 residues. Germline lookup yields CDR1 SGHNT and CDR2 YENEEA. The chain's CDR3 is CASSLHGTGFSGGPGELFF. The CDR3 coding sequence is TGTGCCAGCAGCTTACACGGGACAGGCTTCTCGGGGGGACCCGGGGAGCTGTTTTTT. The full variable domain, its missing parts supplied by reference TRBV11-3 and TRBJ2-2, is EAGVVQSPRYKIIEKKQPVAFWCNPISGHNTLYWYLQNLGQGPELLIRYENEEAVDDSQLPKDRFSAERLKGVDSTLKIQPAELGDSAVYLCASSLHGTGFSGGPGELFFGEGSRLTVL.

This clone appeared a single time. CDR3: CASSPVTSGGETQYF. The CDR3 DNA reads as TGCGCCAGCAGCCCAGTGACTAGCGGGGGCGAGACCCAGTACTTC. The V and J genes are TRBV5-1 and TRBJ2-5; 12 nucleotides line up with TRBD2. Trimming took 4 bases from V and 5 from J; bases not matched to a gene: 6. CDR1 is SGHRS, CDR2 YFSETQ, per germline. This CDR3 region has 15 residues.

The V and J genes are TRBV6-6 and TRBJ2-3; D not resolved. The length of the CDR3 is 13 residues. Germline V gene data show CDR1 as MNHNY and CDR2 as SVGAGI (reference sequence). V was clipped by 4 bases and J by 0 bases, with 5 bases between them. CDR3 in amino acids: CASSSESTDTQYF. The CDR3 DNA is TGTGCCAGCAGTTCCGAGAGCACAGATACGCAGTATTTT.

The chain is built from TRBV6-5 and TRBJ1-1, with D uncertain. Germline CDR1 and CDR2: MNHEY and SVGAGI. The CDR3 is 13 residues long. The V end lost 6 bases, the J end lost 5 bases, and 13 bases lay between the germline ends. The CDR3 bases are TGTGCCAGCAGAATGACAATTTGGACTGAAGCTTTCTTT. This sequence encodes CASRMTIWTEAFF.

This clone showed up just once. The rearrangement links TRBV11-3 to TRBJ2-1; the match to TRBD2 covers 9 bases. Germline V CDR1 and CDR2: SGHNT, YENEEA. The trim removed 5 bases at V and 3 bases at J, leaving 8 bases unmatched. The CDR3 is 16 residues long. The chain's CDR3 is CASSPGGGGVYNEQFF. CDR3 nucleotides: TGTGCCAGCAGCCCTGGGGGCGGGGGGGTCTACAATGAGCAGTTCTTC.

This sequence joins TRBV3-1 (or the pseudogene TRBV3-2) and TRBJ1-2; D uncertain. CDR1 and CDR2 (germline): LGHDT, YNNKEL (reference sequence). The CDR3 is made up of 13 amino acids. The V and J ends lost 2 bases and 8 bases respectively, with 12 bases between them. The chain's CDR3 is CASSQTRQTGYTF. As DNA, the CDR3 is TGTGCCAGCAGCCAAACGAGGCAGACCGGCTACACCTTC.

A few counts support this clone. The J gene is TRBJ2-7, the V gene TRBV30, with a possible D match to TRBD2 (5 bases). The V gene's germline CDR1 is GTSNPN and CDR2 SVGIG (reference sequence). Trimming pared 4 bases from V and 6 bases from J, leaving 16 bases between. CDR3 length: 13 residues. Here the CDR3 reads CAWTQRAGGEQYF. In DNA form, the CDR3 reads TGTGCCTGGACCCAGAGGGCCGGCGGCGAGCAGTACTTC.

The chain joins TRBV25-1 to TRBJ1-2; 7 nucleotides line up with TRBD1. V shed 6 bases, J shed 9 bases, and the junction held 7 bases outside the gene matches. CDR3 size: 12 residues. Germline CDR1 reads MGHDK; CDR2 reads SYGVNS. DNA for the CDR3: TGTGCCAGCAGAGGACAGGCCGAGAGCTACACCTTC. Residues: CASRGQAESYTF.

The chain links TRBV6-5 to TRBJ1-4; D is possibly TRBD1 (6 bases). Trimming took 7 bases from V and 5 from J, leaving 14 bases between them. The V gene's germline CDR1 is MNHEY and CDR2 SVGAGI. The CDR3 spans 14 residues. This chain's CDR3 is CASIRGSQNEKLFF. The CDR3 region has the DNA TGTGCCAGCATAAGGGGGTCCCAAAATGAAAAACTGTTTTTT.

V gene TRBV10-3 combines with J gene TRBJ1-6; the match to TRBD1 covers 9 bases. V shed 9 bases, J shed 1 base, and the junction held 10 bases outside the gene matches. CDR1 and CDR2 (germline): ENHRY, SYGVKD. The CDR3 covers 17 residues. In DNA form, the CDR3 reads TGTGCCATGCCAGAGGGACAGGGAGCTTCCTATAATTCACCCCTCCACTTT. Translating it yields CAMPEGQGASYNSPLHF.

V and J are TRBV18 and TRBJ2-1; TRBD2 aligns across 8 bases. Germline V gene sequence: CDR1 KGHSH, CDR2 LQKENI. V gave up 0 bases and J gave up 6 bases; unmatched junction bases: 4. CDR3 length: 15 amino acids. CDR3 bases: TGTGCCAGCTCACCACCGATCGGGGGGGCCAATGAGCAGTTCTTC. It is translated as CASSPPIGGANEQFF.

V and J are TRBV4-3 and TRBJ2-4, with no clear D. V was trimmed by 0 bases and J by 2 bases, leaving 11 bases between them. The CDR3 sequence is 16 residues long. CDR1 and CDR2 (germline): LGHNA, YSLEER. Written as DNA, the CDR3 is TGCGCCAGCAGCCAAGAGGTAGCAGTTCCCAAAAACATTCAGTACTTC. Its translation is CASSQEVAVPKNIQYF.

The rearrangement joins TRBV30 to TRBJ2-3; no reliable D call. From germline, CDR1 is GTSNPN and CDR2 SVGIG (reference sequence). This CDR3 has 13 amino acids. Trimming stripped 4 bases from V and 2 bases from J, with 10 bases between. This CDR3 is CAWNWRNTDTQYF. In DNA form, the CDR3 reads TGTGCCTGGAATTGGCGGAACACAGATACGCAGTATTTT.

CDR3 protein: CASSGGNYGYTF. The DNA of the CDR3 is TGTGCCAGCTCAGGGGGGAACTATGGCTACACCTTC. The chain combines TRBV18 with TRBJ1-2; tentatively, D is TRBD1 (5 bases). This CDR3 is built from 12 residues. The V and J ends lost 5 bases and 2 bases respectively, with 6 bases between them. The V gene's germline CDR1 is KGHSH and CDR2 LQKENI.

The rearrangement joins TRBV6-5 to TRBJ1-5, with D unclear. Germline V CDR1 and CDR2: MNHEY, SVGAGI. The V and J ends lost 8 bases and 1 base respectively, with 9 bases between them. This CDR3 is built from 13 residues. This CDR3 is CASGPVSNQPQHF. CDR3 nucleotide sequence: TGTGCCAGCGGCCCAGTAAGCAATCAGCCCCAGCATTTT.

The rearrangement joins TRBV5-1 to TRBJ1-1; TRBD1 aligns across 8 bases. After removal of 6 bases from V and 5 bases from J, the junction contained 9 bases not matched to a gene. The CDR3 is 14 residues long. The germline gives CDR1 SGHRS, CDR2 YFSETQ. The CDR3 sequence: CASTRQGSNTEAFF. The CDR3 DNA reads as TGCGCCAGCACCCGACAGGGGAGTAATACTGAAGCTTTCTTT.

The chain couples TRBV2 to TRBJ1-2; TRBD1 matches 7 bases. The length of the CDR3 is 16 residues. V shed 6 bases, J shed 0 bases, and the junction held 10 bases outside the gene matches. Germline V lookup: CDR1 SNHLY, CDR2 FYNNEI. CDR3 in amino acids: CASSYRGDPTNYGYTF. The CDR3 coding sequence is TGTGCCAGCAGCTACAGGGGCGACCCTACTAACTATGGCTACACCTTC.

The rearrangement links TRBV5-1 to TRBJ1-1; TRBD1 agrees at 9 bases. Germline loops: CDR1 SGHRS, CDR2 YFSETQ. This CDR3 has 14 residues. The junction had 4 bases not matched to a gene; V was cut back by 0 bases and J by 7 bases. CDR3 bases: TGCGCCAGCAGCTTGGGTACAGGGGGCCTTGAAGCTTTCTTT. Its protein product is CASSLGTGGLEAFF.

V is TRBV4-1 and J is TRBJ1-2; maybe TRBD1 (6 bases). The CDR3 loop spans 14 amino acids. Germline V gene lookup returns CDR1 MGHRA and CDR2 YSYEKL. The V gene lost 3 bases and the J gene lost 6 bases, with 14 bases spanning the gap. The CDR3 DNA is TGCGCCAGCAGCCACCGGGACAAATCGAATGGCTACACCTTC. Translating gives CASSHRDKSNGYTF.

The chain has TRBV2 and TRBJ1-2, with 9 bases identical to TRBD1. The CDR3 contains 14 residues. Looked up from germline, CDR1 is SNHLY and CDR2 is FYNNEI. V shed 4 bases, J shed 8 bases, and the junction held 8 bases outside the gene matches. The CDR3 sequence is CASSGQGQGKGYTF. CDR3 bases: TGTGCCAGCAGTGGCCAGGGACAGGGAAAAGGCTACACCTTC.

Concerning this clone: This sample also contains other DNA sequences that code for the same CDR3. The gene calls are TRBV6-2 or TRBV6-3 and TRBJ1-1, with D unclear. CDR1 and CDR2 from the germline V gene are MNHEY and SVGEGT. The CDR3 runs to 15 residues. The germline V and J ends were trimmed by 2 bases and 1 base, with 11 bases remaining between them. Here the CDR3 reads CASSYGGGGNTEAFF. The DNA of the CDR3 is TGTGCCAGCAGTTACGGTGGAGGTGGGAACACTGAAGCTTTCTTT.

V and J are TRBV18 and TRBJ1-2, with 10 positions matching TRBD1. Germline CDR1 is KGHSH and CDR2 is LQKENI. CDR3 size: 15 residues. The V gene end was trimmed by 2 bases and the J gene end by 5 bases; junction bases not matched to a gene: 5. Here the CDR3 DNA reads TGTGCCAGCTCACCAAGAAGGGACAGGGGTTATGGCTACACCTTC. Protein sequence: CASSPRRDRGYGYTF.